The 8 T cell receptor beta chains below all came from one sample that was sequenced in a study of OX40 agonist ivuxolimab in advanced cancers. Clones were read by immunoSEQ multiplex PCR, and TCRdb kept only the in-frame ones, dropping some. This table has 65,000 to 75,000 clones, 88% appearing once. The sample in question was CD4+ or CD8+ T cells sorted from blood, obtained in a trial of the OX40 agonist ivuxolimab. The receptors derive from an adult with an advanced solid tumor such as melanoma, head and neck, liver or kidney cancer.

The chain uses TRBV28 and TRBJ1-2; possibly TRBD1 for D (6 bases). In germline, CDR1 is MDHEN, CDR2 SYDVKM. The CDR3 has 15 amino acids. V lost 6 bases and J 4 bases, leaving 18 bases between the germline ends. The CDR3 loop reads CASRSPRGGPYGYTF. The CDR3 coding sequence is TGTGCCAGCAGATCTCCTCGGGGGGGGCCCTATGGCTACACCTTC.

Here the CDR3 reads CASSLAASSGNTIYF. The DNA of the CDR3 is TGCGCCAGCAGCTTGGCCGCGAGCTCTGGAAACACCATATATTTT. The chain employs TRBV5-1 and TRBJ1-3; D is ambiguous. The germline V and J ends were trimmed by 0 bases and 0 bases, with 7 bases remaining between them. Germline CDR1 SGHRS, CDR2 YFSETQ. This CDR3 contains 15 residues.

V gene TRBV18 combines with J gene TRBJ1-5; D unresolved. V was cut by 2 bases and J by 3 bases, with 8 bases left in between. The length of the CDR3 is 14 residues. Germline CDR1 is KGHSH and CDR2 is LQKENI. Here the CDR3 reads CASSPNDPNQPQHF. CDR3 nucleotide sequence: TGTGCCAGCTCACCAAACGATCCCAATCAGCCCCAGCATTTT.

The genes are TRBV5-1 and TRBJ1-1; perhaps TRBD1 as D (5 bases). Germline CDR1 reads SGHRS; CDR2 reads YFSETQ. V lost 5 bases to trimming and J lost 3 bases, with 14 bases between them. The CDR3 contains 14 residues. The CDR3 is CASSPGDGYTEAFF. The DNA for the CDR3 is TGCGCCAGCAGTCCCGGGGACGGGTACACTGAAGCTTTCTTT.

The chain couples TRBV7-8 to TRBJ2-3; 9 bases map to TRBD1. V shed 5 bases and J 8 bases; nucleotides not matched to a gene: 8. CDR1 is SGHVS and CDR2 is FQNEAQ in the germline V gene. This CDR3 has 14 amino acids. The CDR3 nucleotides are TGTGCCAGCAGCCCGGGACAGGGATTCGGTACGCAGTATTTT. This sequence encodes CASSPGQGFGTQYF.

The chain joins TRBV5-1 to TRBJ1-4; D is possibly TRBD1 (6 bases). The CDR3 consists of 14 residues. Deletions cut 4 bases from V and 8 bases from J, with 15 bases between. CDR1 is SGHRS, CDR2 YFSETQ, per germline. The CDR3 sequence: CASSHNREGEKLFF. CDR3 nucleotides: TGCGCCAGCAGCCATAACAGGGAAGGGGAAAAACTGTTTTTT.

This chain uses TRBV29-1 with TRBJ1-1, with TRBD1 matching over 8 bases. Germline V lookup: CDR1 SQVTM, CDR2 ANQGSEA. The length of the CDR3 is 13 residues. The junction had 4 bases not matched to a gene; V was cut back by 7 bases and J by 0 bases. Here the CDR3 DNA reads TGCAGCGACGGACAGGGAATGAACACTGAAGCTTTCTTT. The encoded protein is CSDGQGMNTEAFF.

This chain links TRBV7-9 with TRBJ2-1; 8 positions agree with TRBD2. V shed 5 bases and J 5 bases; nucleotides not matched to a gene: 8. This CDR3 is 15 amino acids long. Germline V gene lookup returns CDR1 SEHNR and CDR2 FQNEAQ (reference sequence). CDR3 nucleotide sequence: TGTGCCAGCAGCCCACGGGGGGGCTGGAACAATGAGCAGTTCTTC. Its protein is CASSPRGGWNNEQFF.